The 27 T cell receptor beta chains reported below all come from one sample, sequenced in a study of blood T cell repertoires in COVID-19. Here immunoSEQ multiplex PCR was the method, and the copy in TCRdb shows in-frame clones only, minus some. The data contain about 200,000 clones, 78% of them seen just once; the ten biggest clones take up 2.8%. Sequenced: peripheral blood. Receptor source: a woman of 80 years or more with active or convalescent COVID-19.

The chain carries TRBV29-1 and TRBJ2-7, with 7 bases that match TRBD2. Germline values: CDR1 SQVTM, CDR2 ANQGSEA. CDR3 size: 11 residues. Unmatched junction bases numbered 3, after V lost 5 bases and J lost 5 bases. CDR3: CSVRGGHEQYF. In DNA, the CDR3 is TGCAGCGTTCGGGGAGGGCACGAGCAGTACTTC.

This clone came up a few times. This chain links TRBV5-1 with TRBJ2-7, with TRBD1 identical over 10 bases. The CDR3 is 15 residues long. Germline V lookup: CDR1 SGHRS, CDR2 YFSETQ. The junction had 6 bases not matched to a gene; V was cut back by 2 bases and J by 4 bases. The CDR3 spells CASSLDRGLTYEQYF. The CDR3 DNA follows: TGCGCCAGCAGCTTAGACAGGGGGCTAACGTACGAGCAGTACTTC.

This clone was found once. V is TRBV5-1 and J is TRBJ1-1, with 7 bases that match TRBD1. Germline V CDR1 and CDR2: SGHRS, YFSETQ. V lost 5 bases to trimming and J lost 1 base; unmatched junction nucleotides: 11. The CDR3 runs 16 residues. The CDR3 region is CASRQGQVGGNTEAFF. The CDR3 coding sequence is TGCGCCAGCAGACAAGGACAGGTAGGGGGGAACACTGAAGCTTTCTTT.

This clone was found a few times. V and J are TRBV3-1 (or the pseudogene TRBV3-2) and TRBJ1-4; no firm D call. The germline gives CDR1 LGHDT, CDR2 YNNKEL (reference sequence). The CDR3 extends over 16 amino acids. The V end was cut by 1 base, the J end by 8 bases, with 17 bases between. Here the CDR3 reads CASSQGGLMRREKLFF. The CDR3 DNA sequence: TGTGCCAGCAGCCAAGGTGGACTTATGCGACGCGAAAAACTGTTTTTT.

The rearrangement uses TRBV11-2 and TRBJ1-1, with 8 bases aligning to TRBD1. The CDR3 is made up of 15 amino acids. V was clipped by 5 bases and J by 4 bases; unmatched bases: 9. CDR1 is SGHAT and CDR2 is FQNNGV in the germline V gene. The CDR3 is CASSKGRGLFTEAFF. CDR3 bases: TGTGCCAGCAGCAAGGGCAGGGGGCTCTTCACTGAAGCTTTCTTT.

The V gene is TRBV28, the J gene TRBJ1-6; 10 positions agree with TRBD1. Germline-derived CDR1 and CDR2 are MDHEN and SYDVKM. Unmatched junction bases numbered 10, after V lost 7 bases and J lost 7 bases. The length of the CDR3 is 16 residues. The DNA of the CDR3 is TGTGCCAGCACCTTAGGATGGGGACAGGGGAATTCACCCCTCCACTTT. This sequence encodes CASTLGWGQGNSPLHF.

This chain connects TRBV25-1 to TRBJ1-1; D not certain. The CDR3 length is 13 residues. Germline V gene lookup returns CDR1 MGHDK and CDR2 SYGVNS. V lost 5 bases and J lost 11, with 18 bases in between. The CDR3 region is CASSSPSRGRAFF. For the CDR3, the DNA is TGTGCCAGCAGTTCACCGAGCCGGGGTCGGGCTTTCTTT.

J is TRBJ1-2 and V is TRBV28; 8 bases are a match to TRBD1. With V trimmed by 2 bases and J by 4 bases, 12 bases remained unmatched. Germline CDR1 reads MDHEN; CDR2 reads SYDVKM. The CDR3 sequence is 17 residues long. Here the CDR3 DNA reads TGTGCCAGCAGTTTACCGACCCCCGGACAGGGCGCCTATGGCTACACCTTC. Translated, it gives CASSLPTPGQGAYGYTF.

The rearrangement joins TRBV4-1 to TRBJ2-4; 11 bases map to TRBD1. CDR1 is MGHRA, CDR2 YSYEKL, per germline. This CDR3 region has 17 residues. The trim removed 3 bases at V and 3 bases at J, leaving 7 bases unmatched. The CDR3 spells CASSHPDRGHGKNIQYF. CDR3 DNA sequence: TGCGCCAGCAGCCACCCGGACAGGGGGCACGGCAAAAACATTCAGTACTTC.

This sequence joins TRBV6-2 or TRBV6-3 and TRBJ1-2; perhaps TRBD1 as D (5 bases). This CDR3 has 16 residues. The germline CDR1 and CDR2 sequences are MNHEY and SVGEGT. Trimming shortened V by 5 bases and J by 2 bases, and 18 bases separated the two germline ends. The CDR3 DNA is TGTGCCAGCAGTAAACACGTCGAGACAGAGAACTATGGCTACACCTTC. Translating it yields CASSKHVETENYGYTF.

In DNA, the CDR3 is TGCGCCAGCAGCCAGACCGGGACAGGGAGTTATTCACCCCTCCACTTT. This codes for CASSQTGTGSYSPLHF. This chain joins TRBV10-2 and TRBJ1-6; 9 nucleotides line up with TRBD1. From germline, CDR1 is WSHSY and CDR2 SAAADI. This CDR3 has 16 residues. J lost 8 bases, V lost 6 bases, and 11 bases had no gene match.

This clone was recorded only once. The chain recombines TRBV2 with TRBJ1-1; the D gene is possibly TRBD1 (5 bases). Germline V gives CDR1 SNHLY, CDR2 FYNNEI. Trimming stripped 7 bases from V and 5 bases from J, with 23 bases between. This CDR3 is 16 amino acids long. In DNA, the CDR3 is TGTGCCAGCAATTATTCCCCAGGGTGGCGAAAGACTGAAGCTTTCTTT. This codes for CASNYSPGWRKTEAFF.

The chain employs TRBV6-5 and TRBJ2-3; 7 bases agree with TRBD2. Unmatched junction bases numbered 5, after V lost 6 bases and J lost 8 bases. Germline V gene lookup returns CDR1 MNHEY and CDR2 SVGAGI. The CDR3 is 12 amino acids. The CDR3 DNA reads TGTGCCAGCAGAGCCTCGGGAGGTACGCAGTATTTT. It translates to CASRASGGTQYF.

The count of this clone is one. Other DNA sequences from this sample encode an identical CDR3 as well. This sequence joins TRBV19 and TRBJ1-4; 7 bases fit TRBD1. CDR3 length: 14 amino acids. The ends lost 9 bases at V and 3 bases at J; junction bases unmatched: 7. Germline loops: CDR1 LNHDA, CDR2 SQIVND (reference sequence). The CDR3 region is CASSKTGANEKLFF. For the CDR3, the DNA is TGTGCCAGCTCTAAAACAGGGGCTAATGAAAAACTGTTTTTT.

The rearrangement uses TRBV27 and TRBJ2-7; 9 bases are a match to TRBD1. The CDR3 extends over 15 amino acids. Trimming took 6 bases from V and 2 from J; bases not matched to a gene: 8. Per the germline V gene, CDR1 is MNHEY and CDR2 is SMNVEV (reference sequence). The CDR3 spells CASSSRGTGTYEQYF. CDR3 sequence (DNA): TGTGCCAGCAGCTCCAGAGGGACAGGGACCTACGAGCAGTACTTC.

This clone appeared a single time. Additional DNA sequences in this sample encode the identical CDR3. The CDR3 region has the DNA TGTGCCAGCAGCTTGGACGCGGGGAGCTACGAGCAGTACTTC. The encoded protein is CASSLDAGSYEQYF. The chain recombines TRBV11-2 with TRBJ2-7, with D perhaps matching TRBD2 (6 bases). Trimming removed 3 bases at V and 3 bases at J, with 12 bases between. Germline V gives CDR1 SGHAT, CDR2 FQNNGV. The CDR3 consists of 14 residues.

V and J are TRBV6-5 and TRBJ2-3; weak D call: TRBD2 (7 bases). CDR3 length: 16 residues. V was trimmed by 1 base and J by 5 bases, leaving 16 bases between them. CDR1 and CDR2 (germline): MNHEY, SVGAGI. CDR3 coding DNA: TGTGCCAGCAGTTACTTCGTGCGGGGGCAGGAAGATACGCAGTATTTT. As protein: CASSYFVRGQEDTQYF.

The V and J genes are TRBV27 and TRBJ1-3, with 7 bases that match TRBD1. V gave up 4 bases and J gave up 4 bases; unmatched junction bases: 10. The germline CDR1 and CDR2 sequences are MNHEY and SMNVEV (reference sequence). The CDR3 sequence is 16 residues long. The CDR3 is CASSSTGGGPGNTIYF. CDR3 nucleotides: TGTGCCAGCAGTTCCACGGGAGGGGGCCCCGGAAACACCATATATTTT.

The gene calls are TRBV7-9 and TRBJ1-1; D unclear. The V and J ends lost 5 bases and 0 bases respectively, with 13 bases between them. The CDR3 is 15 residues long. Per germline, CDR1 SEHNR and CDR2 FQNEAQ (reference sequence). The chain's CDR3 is CASSISFSVNTEAFF. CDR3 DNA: TGTGCCAGCAGCATTTCGTTTAGTGTGAACACTGAAGCTTTCTTT. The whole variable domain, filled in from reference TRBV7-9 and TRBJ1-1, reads DTGVSQNPRHKITKRGQNVTFRCDPISEHNRLYWYRQTLGQGPEFLTYFQNEAQLEKSRLLSDRFSAERPKGSFSTLEIQRTEQGDSAMYLCASSISFSVNTEAFFGQGTRLTVV.

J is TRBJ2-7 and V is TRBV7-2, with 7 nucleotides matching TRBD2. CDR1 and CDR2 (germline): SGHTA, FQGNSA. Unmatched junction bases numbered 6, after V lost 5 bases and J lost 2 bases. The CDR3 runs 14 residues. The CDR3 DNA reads TGTGCCAGCAGCACCCGACTAGCACCCTACGAGCAGTACTTC. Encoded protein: CASSTRLAPYEQYF.

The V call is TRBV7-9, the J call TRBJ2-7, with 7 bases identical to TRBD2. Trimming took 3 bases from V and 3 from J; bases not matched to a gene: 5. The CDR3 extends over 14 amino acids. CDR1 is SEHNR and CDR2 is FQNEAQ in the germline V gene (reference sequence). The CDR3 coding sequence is TGTGCCAGCAGCTTTCTCGGCGGGGGCTACGAGCAGTACTTC. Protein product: CASSFLGGGYEQYF.

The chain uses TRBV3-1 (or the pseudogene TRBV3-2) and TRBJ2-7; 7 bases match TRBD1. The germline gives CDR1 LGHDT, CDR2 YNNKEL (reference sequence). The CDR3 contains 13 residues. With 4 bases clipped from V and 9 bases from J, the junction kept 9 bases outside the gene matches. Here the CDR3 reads CASSLRQGGRQYF. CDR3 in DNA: TGTGCCAGCAGCCTCCGACAGGGTGGCAGGCAGTACTTC.

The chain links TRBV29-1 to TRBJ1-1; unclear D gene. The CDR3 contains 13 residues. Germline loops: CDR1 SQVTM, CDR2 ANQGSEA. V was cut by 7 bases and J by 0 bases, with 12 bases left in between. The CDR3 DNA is TGCAGCGCTCTACAGCACATGAACACTGAAGCTTTCTTT. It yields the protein CSALQHMNTEAFF.

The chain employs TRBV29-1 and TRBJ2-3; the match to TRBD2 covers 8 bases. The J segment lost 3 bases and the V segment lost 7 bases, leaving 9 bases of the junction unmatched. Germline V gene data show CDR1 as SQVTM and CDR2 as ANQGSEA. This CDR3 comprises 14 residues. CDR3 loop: CSAQTGGRTDTQYF. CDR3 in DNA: TGCAGCGCCCAAACGGGGGGGCGGACAGATACGCAGTATTTT.

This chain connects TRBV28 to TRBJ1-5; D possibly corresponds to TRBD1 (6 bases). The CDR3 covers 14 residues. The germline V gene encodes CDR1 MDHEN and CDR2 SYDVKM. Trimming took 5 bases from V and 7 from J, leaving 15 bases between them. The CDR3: CASSLGGGRQPQHF. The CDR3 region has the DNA TGTGCCAGCAGTCTCGGGGGGGGCAGGCAGCCCCAGCATTTT.

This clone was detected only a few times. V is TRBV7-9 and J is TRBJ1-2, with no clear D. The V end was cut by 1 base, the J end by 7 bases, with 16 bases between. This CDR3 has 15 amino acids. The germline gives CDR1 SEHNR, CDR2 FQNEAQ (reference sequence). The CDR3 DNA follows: TGTGCCAGCAGCTTAGTTTTATGGGCGTCTGGTGGCTACACCTTC. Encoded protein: CASSLVLWASGGYTF.

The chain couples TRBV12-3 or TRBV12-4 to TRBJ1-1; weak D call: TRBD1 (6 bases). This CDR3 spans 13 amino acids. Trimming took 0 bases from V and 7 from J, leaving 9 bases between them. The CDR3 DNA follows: TGTGCCAGCAGTTTAGCGCAGGGGTATGAAGCTTTCTTT. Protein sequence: CASSLAQGYEAFF.